Presented here are 31 T cell receptor beta chains from one specimen sequenced in a study of early T cells in non-severe SARS-CoV-2 infection. MiXCR, applied by TCRdb to the 5' RACE reads, yields one record per CDR3 protein. The sample records approximately 49,000 distinct CDR3 sequences, about 12% being singletons. Sequencing was performed on whole blood. These receptors all stem from an adult who was a healthcare worker with PCR-confirmed SARS-CoV-2 infection or an uninfected control (not recorded which).

The chain combines TRBV3-1 with TRBJ2-7; TRBD1 matches 7 bases. The germline CDR1 and CDR2 sequences are LGHDT and YNNKEL (reference sequence). Trimming at V came to 4 bases and at J to 7 bases, leaving 13 bases not matched to a gene. The CDR3 extends over 15 amino acids. CDR3 bases: TGTGCCAGCAGCCCTCCCCGAACAGGGGTGGATGAGCAGTACTTC. Amino acids: CASSPPRTGVDEQYF.

The chain has TRBV7-3 and TRBJ1-1, with a weak D call TRBD1 (5 bases). V was cut by 5 bases and J by 1 base, with 8 bases left in between. In germline, CDR1 is SGHTA, CDR2 FQGTGA. This CDR3 has 13 residues. Here the CDR3 reads CASSRQKNTEAFF. The CDR3 coding sequence is TGTGCCAGCAGCAGACAGAAGAACACTGAAGCTTTCTTT.

This clonotype was seen repeatedly, ten times or more. The chain employs TRBV7-2 and TRBJ2-5; perhaps TRBD2 as D (6 bases). CDR1 is SGHTA and CDR2 is FQGNSA in the germline V gene. The V end was cut by 7 bases, the J end by 2 bases, with 11 bases between. The CDR3 loop spans 13 amino acids. DNA of the CDR3: TGTGCCAGCAATAGGCGGGGACAAGAGACCCAGTACTTC. It yields the protein CASNRRGQETQYF. The full variable domain, rest sourced from reference TRBV7-2 and TRBJ2-5, is GAGVSQSPSNKVTEKGKDVELRCDPISGHTALYWYRQSLGQGLEFLIYFQGNSAPDKSGLPSDRFSAERTGGSVSTLTIQRTQQEDSAVYLCASNRRGQETQYFGPGTRLLVL.

This clonotype has just a few counts. The V call is TRBV4-3, the J call TRBJ1-4; possible D gene TRBD1, 5 bases. V gave up 3 bases and J gave up 1 base, with 12 bases separating them. The CDR3 runs to 16 residues. Germline-derived CDR1 and CDR2 are LGHNA and YSLEER. The CDR3: CASSQRLQETNEKLFF. CDR3 coding DNA: TGCGCCAGCAGCCAGAGATTACAGGAAACTAATGAAAAACTGTTTTTT.

This chain uses TRBV19 with TRBJ1-5; D perhaps matches TRBD1 (5 bases). The germline V and J ends were trimmed by 3 bases and 0 bases, with 9 bases remaining between them. Germline V CDR1 and CDR2: LNHDA, SQIVND (reference sequence). CDR3 length: 15 amino acids. CDR3 DNA: TGTGCCAGTAGTATTTGGGGGGATAGCAATCAGCCCCAGCATTTT. Translated, it gives CASSIWGDSNQPQHF.

The table lists this clonotype with a few counts. The chain is built from TRBV18 and TRBJ1-1; D uncertain. The V and J ends lost 3 bases and 1 base respectively, with 9 bases between them. The CDR3 contains 14 residues. In germline, CDR1 is KGHSH, CDR2 LQKENI. CDR3 amino acids: CASSPRTGNTEAFF. The CDR3 DNA is TGTGCCAGCTCACCCCGGACGGGGAACACTGAAGCTTTCTTT.

V and J are TRBV7-9 and TRBJ1-5; D possibly corresponds to TRBD1 (5 bases). V gave up 5 bases and J gave up 4 bases, with 6 bases separating them. In germline, CDR1 is SEHNR, CDR2 FQNEAQ (reference sequence). The CDR3 loop spans 12 amino acids. The chain's CDR3 is CASSTGNQPQHF. CDR3 in DNA: TGTGCCAGCAGCACAGGTAATCAGCCCCAGCATTTT.

The sample holds many counts of this clonotype. The genes are TRBV27 and TRBJ2-1, with D maybe TRBD1 (5 bases). This CDR3 is 15 amino acids long. Trimming left V 3 bases short and J 4 bases short, with 13 bases between. In germline, CDR1 is MNHEY, CDR2 SMNVEV (reference sequence). CDR3 residues: CASSFGQGGYNEQFF. The CDR3 nucleotides are TGTGCCAGCAGTTTTGGGCAGGGTGGTTACAATGAGCAGTTCTTC.

The chain couples TRBV4-1 to TRBJ2-7, with D hard to call. Trimming removed 3 bases at V and 2 bases at J, with 8 bases between. Germline CDR1 reads MGHRA; CDR2 reads YSYEKL. The length of the CDR3 is 13 residues. The CDR3 DNA follows: TGCGCCAGCAGCCAGACCTTAGCCTACGAGCAGTACTTC. This translates into CASSQTLAYEQYF.

This clonotype was seen ten or more times. V usage is TRBV20-1 and J usage is TRBJ1-1, with 10 bases fitting TRBD1. With 7 bases clipped from V and 7 bases from J, the junction kept 6 bases outside the gene matches. The CDR3 runs 12 residues. The germline gives CDR1 DFQATT, CDR2 SNEGSKA (reference sequence). The CDR3 coding sequence is TGCAGTGTTGGGACAGGGGATGGTGAAGCTTTCTTT. Its translation is CSVGTGDGEAFF.

CDR3 loop: CASSQDLQRGNTDTQYF. As DNA, the CDR3 is TGTGCCAGCAGCCAAGATTTACAGCGGGGGAACACAGATACGCAGTATTTT. The chain joins TRBV4-2 to TRBJ2-3; 8 bases map to TRBD2. The CDR3 runs to 17 residues. V shed 0 bases, J shed 2 bases, and the junction held 7 bases outside the gene matches. Germline V gives CDR1 LGHNA, CDR2 YNFKEQ.

This clonotype showed up just a few times. The V call is TRBV10-2, the J call TRBJ2-1; possible D gene TRBD2, 7 bases. Germline CDR1 and CDR2: WSHSY and SAAADI. The CDR3 sequence is 16 residues long. Trimming stripped 3 bases from V and 0 bases from J, with 12 bases between. CDR3 in amino acids: CASSDFGGRSYNEQFF. In nucleotides, the CDR3 is TGCGCCAGCAGTGATTTCGGGGGGCGCTCCTACAATGAGCAGTTCTTC.

The chain links TRBV7-2 to TRBJ1-1, with D uncertain. In germline, CDR1 is SGHTA, CDR2 FQGNSA. The ends were cut back, 4 bases at V and 1 base at J, with 13 bases in the middle. The CDR3 has 15 amino acids. CDR3 sequence (DNA): TGTGCCAGCAGCTCTTACAGAAACCCGAACACTGAAGCTTTCTTT. This gives the protein CASSSYRNPNTEAFF.

This clonotype came up a few times. The chain links TRBV3-1 to TRBJ1-6; maybe TRBD1 (6 bases). Germline CDR1 reads LGHDT; CDR2 reads YNNKEL (reference sequence). Trimming took 3 bases from V and 7 from J, leaving 10 bases between them. This CDR3 has 14 amino acids. The CDR3 DNA is TGTGCCAGCAGCCACCGGACAGCAAATTCACCCCTCCACTTT. Its translation: CASSHRTANSPLHF.

This clonotype was observed a handful of times. The rearrangement joins TRBV6-5 to TRBJ2-7; 8 bases map to TRBD2. The CDR3 length is 15 residues. The V gene's germline CDR1 is MNHEY and CDR2 SVGAGI. V was pared by 7 bases and J by 0 bases, with 8 bases of the junction left unmatched. The DNA of the CDR3 is TGTGCCAGCACCCTGACTAGCGCGAGCTCCTACGAGCAGTACTTC. It encodes CASTLTSASSYEQYF.

This clonotype is categorized as medium-sized. The CDR3 here is CASSLSGSLNSPLHF. CDR3 nucleotide sequence: TGTGCCAGCAGTTTATCCGGGTCCCTAAATTCACCCCTCCACTTT. J is TRBJ1-6 and V is TRBV28; D uncertain. Per germline, CDR1 MDHEN and CDR2 SYDVKM. The CDR3 totals 15 residues. Trimming took 1 base from V and 7 from J, leaving 11 bases between them.

The rearrangement uses TRBV27 and TRBJ2-3, with D perhaps TRBD2 (6 bases). Per the germline V gene, CDR1 is MNHEY and CDR2 is SMNVEV (reference sequence). Trimming left V 5 bases short and J 1 base short, with 13 bases between. This CDR3 has 15 amino acids. CDR3 protein: CASSPTAGRTDTQYF. CDR3 bases: TGTGCCAGCAGTCCCACGGCGGGGCGCACAGATACGCAGTATTTT.

This clonotype has just a few counts. The CDR3 here is CSADSGLFTTDTQYF. In DNA, the CDR3 is TGCAGTGCCGACTCCGGACTATTCACCACAGATACGCAGTATTTT. The chain carries TRBV20-1 and TRBJ2-3, with D maybe TRBD2 (6 bases). Trimming removed 6 bases from V and 2 bases from J, with 18 bases in between. Per the germline V gene, CDR1 is DFQATT and CDR2 is SNEGSKA (reference sequence). The CDR3 extends over 15 amino acids.

This clonotype was counted at least ten times. This CDR3 reads CASSRRTAAISNQPQHF. The CDR3 nucleotides are TGTGCCAGCAGTCGCCGGACAGCCGCTATTAGCAATCAGCCCCAGCATTTT. The chain has TRBV6-2 or TRBV6-3 and TRBJ1-5, with D maybe TRBD1 (6 bases). There are 17 residues in the CDR3. From germline, CDR1 is MNHEY and CDR2 SVGEGT. V lost 5 bases to trimming and J lost 0 bases, with 17 bases between them.

This clonotype was recorded at least ten times. In nucleotides, the CDR3 is TGTGCCAGCAGCATAGAGCTCAGGGCCCAAGAGCAGTACTTC. Its protein product is CASSIELRAQEQYF. The V and J genes are TRBV7-9 and TRBJ2-7, with D possibly TRBD1 on 5 matching bases. Trimming cost V 5 bases and J 7 bases, with 18 bases left between them. Per the germline V gene, CDR1 is SEHNR and CDR2 is FQNEAQ (reference sequence). This CDR3 comprises 14 residues.

This clonotype has at least ten counts. The rearrangement uses TRBV6-4 and TRBJ2-1; 7 bases map to TRBD2. V gave up 4 bases and J gave up 8 bases; unmatched junction bases: 14. Germline assignment: CDR1 MRHNA and CDR2 SNTAGT. This CDR3 is 16 amino acids long. The CDR3 DNA reads TGTGCCAGCAGTGCCGGGACTACCACTTGGCTGGATGAGCAGTTCTTC. Its translation: CASSAGTTTWLDEQFF.

Only a few counts were recorded for this clonotype. J is TRBJ1-1 and V is TRBV10-3; the D is unclear. The length of the CDR3 is 12 residues. CDR1 is ENHRY and CDR2 is SYGVKD in the germline V gene. Trimming shortened V by 8 bases and J by 5 bases, and 12 bases separated the two germline ends. CDR3 coding DNA: TGTGCCATCCCGACGCCGAGAACTGAAGCTTTCTTT. Protein sequence: CAIPTPRTEAFF.

The chain couples TRBV6-5 to TRBJ1-1; D possibly corresponds to TRBD1 (6 bases). V was pared by 2 bases and J by 4 bases, with 11 bases between. This CDR3 has 14 amino acids. Germline-derived CDR1 and CDR2 are MNHEY and SVGAGI. The CDR3 protein is CASSYEGGSTEAFF. CDR3 DNA: TGTGCCAGCAGTTACGAAGGGGGGAGCACTGAAGCTTTCTTT.

At least ten counts were recorded for this clonotype. The J gene is TRBJ1-2, the V gene TRBV28; D gene unclear. In germline, CDR1 is MDHEN, CDR2 SYDVKM. The ends were cut back, 3 bases at V and 4 bases at J, with 3 bases in the middle. The CDR3 has 11 residues. In nucleotides, the CDR3 is TGTGCCAGCAGTTTGTCCTATGGCTACACCTTC. Protein sequence: CASSLSYGYTF.

This clonotype was counted only a few times. The chain carries TRBV7-8 and TRBJ2-1; 11 bases are a match to TRBD2. Germline-derived CDR1 and CDR2 are SGHVS and FQNEAQ. V was clipped by 2 bases and J by 7 bases; unmatched bases: 19. This CDR3 is 20 amino acids long. CDR3 nucleotides: TGTGCCAGCAGCTTATTCTTCGGGTTAGCGGGAGGGCCGCTCGAGAATGAGCAGTTCTTC. Amino acids: CASSLFFGLAGGPLENEQFF. Together with reference TRBV7-8 and TRBJ2-1, the CDR3 gives the full variable domain: GAGVSQSPRYKVAKRGQDVALRCDPISGHVSLFWYQQALGQGPEFLTYFQNEAQLDKSGLPSDRFFAERPEGSVSTLKIQRTQQEDSAVYLCASSLFFGLAGGPLENEQFFGPGTRLTVL.

This clonotype was observed at least ten times. The chain employs TRBV7-2 and TRBJ2-2; D is unclear. V dropped 4 bases and J dropped 2 bases, with 2 bases sitting between them. The CDR3 extends over 12 amino acids. Germline V gene data show CDR1 as SGHTA and CDR2 as FQGNSA. The CDR3 here is CASSYNTGELFF. The DNA for the CDR3 is TGTGCCAGCAGCTACAACACCGGGGAGCTGTTTTTT.

This clonotype was recorded at least ten times. The chain employs TRBV12-3 or TRBV12-4 and TRBJ1-2; tentative D call: TRBD1 (6 bases). The CDR3 spans 14 residues. Trimming removed 9 bases from V and 6 bases from J, with 20 bases in between. The CDR3 loop reads CASTDRMPGDGYTF. The CDR3 region has the DNA TGTGCCAGTACGGATCGCATGCCAGGGGATGGCTACACCTTC.

This clonotype has only a few counts. The J gene is TRBJ1-1, the V gene TRBV10-3; D call uncertain. The CDR3 loop spans 13 amino acids. Germline CDR1 ENHRY, CDR2 SYGVKD. The ends were cut back, 8 bases at V and 3 bases at J, with 13 bases in the middle. CDR3 loop: CAIASQEDTEAFF. CDR3 coding DNA: TGTGCCATCGCCAGCCAGGAGGACACTGAAGCTTTCTTT.

This clonotype was observed at least ten times. The V call is TRBV29-1, the J call TRBJ2-7, with TRBD2 matching 8 bases. Germline values: CDR1 SQVTM, CDR2 ANQGSEA. The CDR3 extends over 15 amino acids. The J segment lost 0 bases and the V segment lost 5 bases, leaving 9 bases of the junction unmatched. The CDR3 protein is CSVSHGGGSSYEQYF. The DNA of the CDR3 is TGCAGCGTTAGTCACGGGGGGGGCTCCTCCTACGAGCAGTACTTC.

The chain combines TRBV7-9 with TRBJ2-3, with 10 bases aligning to TRBD2. Germline assignment: CDR1 SEHNR and CDR2 FQNEAQ (reference sequence). This CDR3 is built from 16 residues. Trimming at V came to 3 bases and at J to 4 bases, leaving 7 bases not matched to a gene. The CDR3 spells CASSFNLAGAADTQYF. CDR3 DNA sequence: TGTGCCAGCAGCTTTAATCTAGCGGGGGCGGCAGATACGCAGTATTTT.

As concerns this clonotype: The junction departs from germline at one end; a sequencing error may be responsible. The chain links TRBV29-1 to TRBJ2-3; tentatively, D is TRBD2 (6 bases). The CDR3 runs 13 residues. Germline lookup yields CDR1 SQVTM and CDR2 ANQGSEA. CDR3 bases: TGCAGCGTTGAAGTCCCCGGGACTCGGAGAATAAATTTT. This encodes CSVEVPGTRRINF.